This entry features one T cell receptor (beta chain) sequence. The antigen is unknown. The data are from a study of cytomegalovirus exposure and HLA in healthy donors. PCR primers comprised 60 Vbeta and 13 Jbeta primers. Profiling relied on immunoSEQ multiplex PCR, and the TCRdb table lists in-frame clones only, not all of them. The table records roughly 100,000 clones, approximately 80% of them present only once. General study results and limits: Three chains tied to CMV proved CMV antigen-specific in vitro. Several of the most significant clusters appeared linked to common viral pathogens, based on a later analysis. Most TCRs appeared rarely, but some public TCRs recurred in many donors.

Per germline, CDR1 SGHTA and CDR2 FQGNSA. V was clipped by 5 bases and J by 2 bases; unmatched bases: 9. This CDR3 has 15 residues. The sequence was obtained from a man between 60 and 70 years old in good health and CMV-seronegative. What was sequenced was PBMCs. J is TRBJ2-7 and V is TRBV7-2; 7 nucleotides line up with TRBD1. Written as DNA, the CDR3 is TGTGCCAGCAGCCCAGCAGGACAGGCAACCTACGAGCAGTACTTC. It codes for CASSPAGQATYEQYF.